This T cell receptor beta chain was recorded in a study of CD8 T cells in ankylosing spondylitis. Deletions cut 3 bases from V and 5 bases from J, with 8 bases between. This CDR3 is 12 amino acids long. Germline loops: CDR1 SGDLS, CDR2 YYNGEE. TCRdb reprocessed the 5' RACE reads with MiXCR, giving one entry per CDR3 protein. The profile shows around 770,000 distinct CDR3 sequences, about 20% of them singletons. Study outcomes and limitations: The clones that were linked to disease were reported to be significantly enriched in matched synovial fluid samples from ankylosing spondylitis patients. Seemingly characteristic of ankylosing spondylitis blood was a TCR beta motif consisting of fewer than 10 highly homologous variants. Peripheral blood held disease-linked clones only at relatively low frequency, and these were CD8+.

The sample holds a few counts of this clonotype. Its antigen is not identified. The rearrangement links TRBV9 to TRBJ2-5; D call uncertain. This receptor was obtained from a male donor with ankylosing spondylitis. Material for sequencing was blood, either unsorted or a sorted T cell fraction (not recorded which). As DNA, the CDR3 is TGTGCCAGCAGCGCCAATAGGGAGACCCAGTACTTC. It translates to CASSANRETQYF.